This T cell receptor (beta chain) came from a study of T cell responses to AZD1222 COVID-19 vaccine. Repertoires were generated with immunoSEQ multiplex PCR, while TCRdb's copy carries only in-frame clones and drops some. The sample consists of roughly 110,000 clones, about nine tenths of them appearing once. V was clipped by 3 bases and J by 4 bases, with 15 bases between them. Germline assignment: CDR1 KGHSH and CDR2 LQKENI. This CDR3 is 15 amino acids long. The sample in question was peripheral blood, obtained on day 0 of AZD1222 vaccination. The source of this sequence is an adult in good health. The rearrangement joins TRBV18 to TRBJ1-2; D might be TRBD1 (6 bases). The CDR3 sequence: CASSPGQTETYGYTF. CDR3 sequence (DNA): TGTGCCAGCTCACCCGGACAGACCGAGACCTATGGCTACACCTTC.